This TCR beta chain was recorded in a study of OX40 agonist ivuxolimab in advanced cancers. Looking at the study overall: Previous treatment with anti-PD-1, anti-PD-L1 or anti-CTLA-4 therapy was allowed; about 37% had received some.

A remark on this clone: The antigen is unknown.

Sequencing was performed with immunoSEQ multiplex PCR; in TCRdb, only in-frame clones are kept and a portion is missing. The data contain 35,000 to 45,000 clones, 85% to 90% of them singletons. The CDR3 totals 14 residues. Trimming cost V 7 bases and J 2 bases, with 11 bases left between them. Per germline, CDR1 SNHLY and CDR2 FYNNEI. Samples were taken at baseline and on day 1 of cycles 4 and 7. Study findings and constraints: The study found among the lowest clonal expansion in partial responders at 0.1-3.0 mg/kg.

V gene TRBV2 combines with J gene TRBJ2-2; the D gene is possibly TRBD2 (5 bases). The source material was CD4+ or CD8+ T cells sorted from blood, sampled in a trial of the OX40 agonist ivuxolimab. The origin of this receptor is an adult with an advanced solid tumor such as melanoma, head and neck, liver or kidney cancer. The CDR3: CASKGGFNTGELFF. CDR3 bases: TGTGCCAGCAAAGGAGGATTTAACACCGGGGAGCTGTTTTTT.